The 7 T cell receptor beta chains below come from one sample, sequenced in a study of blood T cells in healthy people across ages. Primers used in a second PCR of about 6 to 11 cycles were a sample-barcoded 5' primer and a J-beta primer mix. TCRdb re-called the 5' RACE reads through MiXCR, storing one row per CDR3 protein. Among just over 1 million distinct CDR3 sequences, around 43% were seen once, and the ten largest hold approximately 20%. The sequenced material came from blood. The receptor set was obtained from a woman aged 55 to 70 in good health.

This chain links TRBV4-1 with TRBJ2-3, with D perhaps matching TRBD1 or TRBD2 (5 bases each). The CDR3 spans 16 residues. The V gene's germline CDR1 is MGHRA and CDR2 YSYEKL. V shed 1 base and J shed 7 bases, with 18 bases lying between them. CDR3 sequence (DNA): TGCGCCAGCAGCCAAGGGGGACCTCCCACCTCCTATACGCAGTATTTT. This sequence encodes CASSQGGPPTSYTQYF.

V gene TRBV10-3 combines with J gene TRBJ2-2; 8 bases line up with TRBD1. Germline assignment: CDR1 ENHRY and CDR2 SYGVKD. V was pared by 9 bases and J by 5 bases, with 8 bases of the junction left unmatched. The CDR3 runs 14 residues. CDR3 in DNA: TGTGCCATAGGGACAGGACGTAATACCGGGGAGCTGTTTTTT. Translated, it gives CAIGTGRNTGELFF.

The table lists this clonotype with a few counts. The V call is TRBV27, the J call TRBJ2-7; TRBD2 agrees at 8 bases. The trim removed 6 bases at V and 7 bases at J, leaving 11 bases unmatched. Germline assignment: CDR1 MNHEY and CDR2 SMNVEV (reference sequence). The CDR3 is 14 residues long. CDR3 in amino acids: CASSYQGVAGEQYF. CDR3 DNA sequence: TGTGCCAGCAGCTACCAAGGGGTAGCGGGGGAGCAGTACTTC.

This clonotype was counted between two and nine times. The CDR3 DNA reads as TGTGCCAGCAGTTTAGGGTACAGGGCTGGGATCGACGAGCAGTACTTC. Amino acids: CASSLGYRAGIDEQYF. V is TRBV27 and J is TRBJ2-7; D perhaps matches TRBD1 (6 bases). The CDR3 totals 16 residues. The V end lost 2 bases, the J end lost 5 bases, and 19 bases lay between the germline ends. Germline V gene data show CDR1 as MNHEY and CDR2 as SMNVEV (reference sequence).

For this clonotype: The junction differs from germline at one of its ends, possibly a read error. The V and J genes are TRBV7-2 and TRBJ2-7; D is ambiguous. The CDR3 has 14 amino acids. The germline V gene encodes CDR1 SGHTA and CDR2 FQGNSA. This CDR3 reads CAGSLERFTYEQYF. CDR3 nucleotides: TGTGCCGGCAGCTTAGAAAGATTCACCTACGAGCAGTACTTC.

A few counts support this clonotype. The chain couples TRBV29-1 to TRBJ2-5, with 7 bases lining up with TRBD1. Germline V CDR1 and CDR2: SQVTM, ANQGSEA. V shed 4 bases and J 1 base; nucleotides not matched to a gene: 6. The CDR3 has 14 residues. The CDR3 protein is CSVAFHRGQETQYF. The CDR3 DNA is TGCAGCGTTGCGTTCCACAGGGGCCAAGAGACCCAGTACTTC. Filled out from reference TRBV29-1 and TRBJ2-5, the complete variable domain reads SAVISQKPSRDICQRGTSLTIQCQVDSQVTMMFWYRQQPGQSLTLIATANQGSEATYESGFVIDKFPISRPNLTFSTLTVSNMSPEDSSIYLCSVAFHRGQETQYFGPGTRLLVL.

This CDR3 is CASSLSVGSGRAGRNEQFF. The CDR3 DNA sequence: TGTGCCAGCAGTTTATCGGTCGGTAGCGGGAGGGCCGGGAGAAATGAGCAGTTCTTC. The chain couples TRBV12-3 or TRBV12-4 to TRBJ2-1; 11 nucleotides line up with TRBD2. This CDR3 has 19 residues. Trimming removed 2 bases from V and 7 bases from J; junction bases left unmatched: 16.